The 27 T cell receptor beta chains below come from one sample, sequenced in a study of beta chain features in type 1 diabetes (dated by TCRdb to between 2018 and 2020). Receptor libraries were prepared by the immunoSEQ multiplex PCR assay. All of the isolated RNA was reverse transcribed with the High Capacity cDNA Reverse Transcription Kit, so expressed TCRB transcripts were sequenced. Sourced from immuneACCESS, this table was stored by TCRdb with only in-frame sequences that have V and J called. A share of the clones is absent; for the studies checked, an unresolved V gene accounts for under half, and the remainder has no known explanation. The sample data list about 130,000 clones, and about 9.2% of these were observed just once. About 0.68% of the sample goes to the ten largest clones. Material: central memory CD4+ T cells from blood. These receptor sequences come from a man in his late teens or twenties in good health.

This chain joins TRBV10-3 and TRBJ1-2; D possibly corresponds to TRBD1 (5 bases). CDR3 length: 12 amino acids. V was cut by 2 bases and J by 8 bases, with 9 bases left in between. The germline V gene encodes CDR1 ENHRY and CDR2 SYGVKD. CDR3 sequence (DNA): TGTGCCATCAGTGAGGGGGCTCACGGCTACACCTTC. This translates into CAISEGAHGYTF.

This clone was observed a few times. The chain employs TRBV18 and TRBJ2-3; 8 bases are a match to TRBD2. Germline V CDR1 and CDR2: KGHSH, LQKENI. V shed 6 bases and J 4 bases; nucleotides not matched to a gene: 12. CDR3 size: 16 residues. As DNA, the CDR3 is TGTGCCAGCTCCCTACCCGGGAGGGCTGACTCAGATACGCAGTATTTT. Protein: CASSLPGRADSDTQYF.

This rearrangement joins TRBV5-8 to TRBJ1-4; 9 positions match TRBD1. The CDR3 has 14 residues. The junction had 3 bases not matched to a gene; V was cut back by 2 bases and J by 7 bases. Germline V gene data show CDR1 as SGHTS and CDR2 as YDEGEE. The CDR3, as DNA: TGTGCCAGCAGCTTACAGGGGGCAGGTGAAAAACTGTTTTTT. Translating gives CASSLQGAGEKLFF.

The chain joins TRBV7-2 to TRBJ2-6; 8 bases map to TRBD2. V shed 5 bases and J 1 base; nucleotides not matched to a gene: 1. Looked up from germline, CDR1 is SGHTA and CDR2 is FQGNSA. The CDR3 covers 15 residues. CDR3 sequence: CASSPGGSGANVLTF. CDR3 nucleotide sequence: TGTGCCAGCAGCCCGGGAGGGTCTGGGGCCAACGTCCTGACTTTC.

This clone was observed a few times. The chain is built from TRBV7-9 and TRBJ1-2; no clear D. The CDR3 loop spans 14 amino acids. Germline values: CDR1 SEHNR, CDR2 FQNEAQ (reference sequence). The V and J ends lost 5 bases and 1 base respectively, with 11 bases between them. The CDR3 sequence is CASSLTGFNYGYTF. CDR3 nucleotides: TGTGCCAGCAGCCTCACGGGGTTTAACTATGGCTACACCTTC.

CDR3 in amino acids: CASSIPRTGAADTQYF. The CDR3 nucleotides are TGTGCCAGTAGTATCCCTCGGACAGGGGCTGCAGATACGCAGTATTTT. This chain connects TRBV19 to TRBJ2-3, with TRBD1 identical over 9 bases. CDR3 length equals 16 residues. Trimming at V came to 3 bases and at J to 4 bases, leaving 8 bases not matched to a gene. Germline CDR1 reads LNHDA; CDR2 reads SQIVND (reference sequence).

This chain connects TRBV27 to TRBJ1-2; unclear D gene. Germline V gene data show CDR1 as MNHEY and CDR2 as SMNVEV (reference sequence). V was trimmed by 3 bases and J by 8 bases, leaving 13 bases between them. This CDR3 has 13 amino acids. CDR3 in DNA: TGTGCCAGCAGTTTGCGGGAAGGAGGAGGCTACACCTTC. Translating it yields CASSLREGGGYTF.

The rearrangement uses TRBV6-5 and TRBJ1-6, with a possible D match to TRBD1 (6 bases). Trimming removed 1 base from V and 9 bases from J, with 16 bases in between. Germline values: CDR1 MNHEY, CDR2 SVGAGI. CDR3 length: 16 amino acids. CDR3 nucleotide sequence: TGTGCCAGCAGTTACTTCGGGGGGGCGTTAGGTTCACCCCTCCACTTT. Protein sequence: CASSYFGGALGSPLHF.

A note on this clone: The sample carries other DNA sequences with the same CDR3. This chain links TRBV12-5 with TRBJ2-5; D unclear. V was trimmed by 0 bases and J by 5 bases, leaving 4 bases between them. The CDR3 covers 12 residues. The germline V gene encodes CDR1 LGHNT and CDR2 FRNRAP. The CDR3: CASGLVGETQYF. The CDR3 nucleotides read TGTGCTAGTGGTTTGGTGGGCGAGACCCAGTACTTC.

This chain joins TRBV4-2 and TRBJ2-3; the D is unclear. CDR1 is LGHNA and CDR2 is YNFKEQ in the germline V gene. CDR3 length: 13 residues. V shed 5 bases and J shed 2 bases, with 8 bases lying between them. CDR3 nucleotide sequence: TGTGCCAGCAGCAGAACTAACACAGATACGCAGTATTTT. It yields the protein CASSRTNTDTQYF.

This clone showed up just a few times. V usage is TRBV28 and J usage is TRBJ2-3, with TRBD1 as a possible D gene (5 bases). The CDR3 spans 15 residues. Germline V gene lookup returns CDR1 MDHEN and CDR2 SYDVKM. Deletions cut 4 bases from V and 5 bases from J, with 16 bases between. The DNA for the CDR3 is TGTGCCAGCAGTTCGCCGGCAGGGTTGGGAGATACGCAGTATTTT. It translates to CASSSPAGLGDTQYF.

The chain carries TRBV5-1 and TRBJ1-1, with TRBD1 matching 8 bases. This CDR3 is built from 16 residues. Germline V gives CDR1 SGHRS, CDR2 YFSETQ. V lost 6 bases, J lost 3 bases, and 13 bases stayed unmatched. The CDR3, as DNA: TGCGCCAGCACCCCCATGGGGCAGGGGGCTTACACTGAAGCTTTCTTT. This codes for CASTPMGQGAYTEAFF.

On this clone: The same CDR3 can be traced to other DNA sequences in this sample. This sequence joins TRBV9 and TRBJ1-2; D is possibly TRBD1 (5 bases). Germline V gene sequence: CDR1 SGDLS, CDR2 YYNGEE. V lost 0 bases, J lost 4 bases, and 7 bases lay in between. The CDR3 has 13 residues. CDR3 in DNA: TGTGCCAGCAGCGTAGGCCAGGGCTATGGCTACACCTTC. Amino acid sequence: CASSVGQGYGYTF.

The V gene is TRBV27, the J gene TRBJ1-4; D is perhaps TRBD1 (6 bases). CDR3 length equals 15 residues. V was shortened by 5 bases and J by 5 bases, with 15 bases between the two germline ends. Germline loops: CDR1 MNHEY, CDR2 SMNVEV (reference sequence). The DNA of the CDR3 is TGTGCCAGCAGTGTAAATGCCGACAGGAATGAAAAACTGTTTTTT. Translating gives CASSVNADRNEKLFF.

The chain is built from TRBV6-6 and TRBJ2-7, with 8 positions matching TRBD1. Germline V gene data show CDR1 as MNHNY and CDR2 as SVGAGI (reference sequence). V shed 6 bases, J shed 2 bases, and the junction held 6 bases outside the gene matches. The CDR3 is 14 amino acids. The CDR3 nucleotides are TGTGCCAGCAGGGAGGGACAGGCCCCCTACGAGCAGTACTTC. Encoded protein: CASREGQAPYEQYF.

This clone appeared a few times. V and J are TRBV6-5 and TRBJ1-1; perhaps TRBD1 as D (6 bases). This CDR3 has 15 residues. V lost 5 bases, J lost 2 bases, and 15 bases lay in between. Germline loops: CDR1 MNHEY, CDR2 SVGAGI. The chain's CDR3 is CASSPSRGFNTEAFF. Here the CDR3 DNA reads TGTGCCAGCAGTCCAAGCAGGGGTTTCAACACTGAAGCTTTCTTT.

This clone has a handful of counts. The CDR3 coding sequence is TGTGCCAGCAGTTTAGGGACAACTTACAATGAGCAGTTCTTC. It specifies CASSLGTTYNEQFF. This sequence joins TRBV28 and TRBJ2-1; perhaps TRBD1 as D (6 bases). Between the trimmed V and J ends, which lost 2 bases and 4 bases, there was a span of 9 bases. CDR1 is MDHEN, CDR2 SYDVKM, per germline. The CDR3 is 14 amino acids.

The table lists this clone with a few counts. The chain combines TRBV7-9 with TRBJ1-1; 10 nucleotides align to TRBD1. Germline CDR1 reads SEHNR; CDR2 reads FQNEAQ (reference sequence). This CDR3 is built from 16 residues. Trimming took 5 bases from V and 7 from J; bases not matched to a gene: 13. CDR3 bases: TGTGCCAGCAGCCCTCGACAGGGGGCCCCGAACGGTGAAGCTTTCTTT. Amino acids: CASSPRQGAPNGEAFF. Full variable domain (rest looked up from reference TRBV7-9 and TRBJ1-1): DTGVSQNPRHKITKRGQNVTFRCDPISEHNRLYWYRQTLGQGPEFLTYFQNEAQLEKSRLLSDRFSAERPKGSFSTLEIQRTEQGDSAMYLCASSPRQGAPNGEAFFGQGTRLTVV.

This clone was picked up a small number of times. The gene calls are TRBV7-2 and TRBJ1-5, with D unresolved. The V and J ends lost 7 bases and 4 bases respectively, with 14 bases between them. Germline CDR1 and CDR2: SGHTA and FQGNSA. This CDR3 has 14 residues. The CDR3 DNA follows: TGTGCCAGCACCGACTATAATATTAATCAGCCCCAGCATTTT. This translates into CASTDYNINQPQHF.

A few counts support this clone. The chain recombines TRBV10-3 with TRBJ2-1, with D perhaps TRBD1 (8 bases). Trimming shortened V by 6 bases and J by 9 bases, and 15 bases separated the two germline ends. The V gene's germline CDR1 is ENHRY and CDR2 SYGVKD. The CDR3 contains 13 residues. Here the CDR3 DNA reads TGTGCCATCAGCTCGGACAGGGAGGGTGAGCAGTTCTTC. Translating it yields CAISSDREGEQFF.

This clone was counted between two and nine times. This rearrangement joins TRBV5-8 to TRBJ2-5, with 10 bases fitting TRBD2. Germline V lookup: CDR1 SGHTS, CDR2 YDEGEE. V was pared by 0 bases and J by 5 bases, with 1 base of the junction left unmatched. There are 14 residues in the CDR3. This CDR3 reads CASSLGGLAETQYF. Written as DNA, the CDR3 is TGTGCCAGCAGCTTGGGGGGACTAGCGGAGACCCAGTACTTC.

This clone was recorded at least ten times. The chain recombines TRBV4-3 with TRBJ2-1; D not resolved. CDR3 length equals 14 residues. Trimming left V 1 base short and J 6 bases short, with 10 bases between. Germline V gene lookup returns CDR1 LGHNA and CDR2 YSLEER. CDR3 residues: CASSQAFVFNEQFF. As DNA, the CDR3 is TGCGCCAGCAGCCAAGCTTTCGTATTCAATGAGCAGTTCTTC.

The V and J genes are TRBV7-8 and TRBJ2-3; 11 positions agree with TRBD2. The CDR3 loop spans 17 amino acids. From germline, CDR1 is SGHVS and CDR2 FQNEAQ. After removal of 6 bases from V and 5 bases from J, the junction contained 13 bases not matched to a gene. CDR3 sequence (DNA): TGTGCCAGCAGTCCCCAGTTAGCTAGCGGGGGGCGAGATACGCAGTATTTT. This translates into CASSPQLASGGRDTQYF.

This chain joins TRBV9 and TRBJ2-3, with 7 nucleotides matching TRBD1. Germline V gene lookup returns CDR1 SGDLS and CDR2 YYNGEE. V lost 4 bases to trimming and J lost 3 bases; unmatched junction nucleotides: 5. The CDR3 spans 14 residues. For the CDR3, the DNA is TGTGCCAGCAGCCGCGACAGGGCTACAGATACGCAGTATTTT. Its translation: CASSRDRATDTQYF.

V and J are TRBV28 and TRBJ2-5; 7 bases are shared with TRBD2. Trimming removed 0 bases from V and 1 base from J; junction bases left unmatched: 11. The CDR3 covers 18 residues. Germline CDR1 and CDR2: MDHEN and SYDVKM. The CDR3 is CASSLWGGAGPLQETQYF. In DNA, the CDR3 is TGTGCCAGCAGTTTATGGGGAGGGGCAGGCCCCCTCCAAGAGACCCAGTACTTC. Drawing the rest from reference TRBV28 and TRBJ2-5, the complete variable domain is DVKVTQSSRYLVKRTGEKVFLECVQDMDHENMFWYRQDPGLGLRLIYFSYDVKMKEKGDIPEGYSVSREKKERFSLILESASTNQTSMYLCASSLWGGAGPLQETQYFGPGTRLLVL.

This clone was seen only a few times. The V and J genes are TRBV7-9 and TRBJ2-5; 10 bases fit TRBD2. Germline loops: CDR1 SEHNR, CDR2 FQNEAQ (reference sequence). V lost 5 bases and J lost 5; bases outside the gene matches: 8. CDR3 length: 15 residues. The CDR3 coding sequence is TGTGCCAGCAGCCAGATACTAGCGGGGTCCGAGACCCAGTACTTC. The encoded protein is CASSQILAGSETQYF.

V gene TRBV30 combines with J gene TRBJ2-3; 9 bases map to TRBD1. V shed 4 bases, J shed 4 bases, and the junction held 3 bases outside the gene matches. Per germline, CDR1 GTSNPN and CDR2 SVGIG (reference sequence). This CDR3 is 13 amino acids long. The CDR3 nucleotides are TGTGCCTGGAATAGACAGGGGGCAGATACGCAGTATTTT. Amino acids: CAWNRQGADTQYF. The full variable domain, completed using reference TRBV30 and TRBJ2-3, is SQTIHQWPATLVQPVGSPLSLECTVEGTSNPNLYWYRQAAGRGLQLLFYSVGIGQISSEVPQNLSASRPQDRQFILSSKKLLLSDSGFYLCAWNRQGADTQYFGPGTRLTVL.